These 27 T cell receptor beta chains originate from one sample sequenced in a study of cytotoxic CD8 clonotypes in ibrutinib-treated CLL. Profiled with immunoSEQ multiplex PCR; TCRdb holds only in-frame clones, not every one. The repertoire holds fewer than 90,000 clones, with about 86% as singletons. Here the sequenced sample was PBMCs, taken before ibrutinib treatment. The origin of the receptors is a human donor with chronic lymphocytic leukemia.

This CDR3 reads CASSQGGATEAFF. Written as DNA, the CDR3 is TGCGCCAGCAGCCAAGGGGGGGCCACTGAAGCTTTCTTT. The chain employs TRBV4-1 and TRBJ1-1, with D possibly being TRBD1 (6 bases). V lost 1 base and J lost 4, with 7 bases in between. Germline V CDR1 and CDR2: MGHRA, YSYEKL. The CDR3 covers 13 residues.

This clone was observed a handful of times. The V call is TRBV30, the J call TRBJ1-2, with unresolved D. The CDR3 loop spans 14 amino acids. Trimming shortened V by 2 bases and J by 6 bases, and 16 bases separated the two germline ends. Germline CDR1 is GTSNPN and CDR2 is SVGIG (reference sequence). The DNA for the CDR3 is TGTGCCTGGAGTCCCGGGCACCCGGGGAATGGCTACACCTTC. Its translation is CAWSPGHPGNGYTF. The full variable domain, rest sourced from reference TRBV30 and TRBJ1-2, is SQTIHQWPATLVQPVGSPLSLECTVEGTSNPNLYWYRQAAGRGLQLLFYSVGIGQISSEVPQNLSASRPQDRQFILSSKKLLLSDSGFYLCAWSPGHPGNGYTFGSGTRLTVV.

V usage is TRBV10-1 and J usage is TRBJ1-1; D might be TRBD1 (6 bases). From germline, CDR1 is WNHNN and CDR2 SYGVQD (reference sequence). Trimming removed 7 bases at V and 2 bases at J, with 11 bases between. CDR3 size: 13 residues. In nucleotides, the CDR3 is TGCGCCAGCAATACAGGGAGAAACACTGAAGCTTTCTTT. Its translation: CASNTGRNTEAFF.

The J gene is TRBJ1-3, the V gene TRBV6-5; D ambiguous. V lost 8 bases and J lost 0, with 8 bases in between. There are 13 residues in the CDR3. Germline V gene lookup returns CDR1 MNHEY and CDR2 SVGAGI. Here the CDR3 DNA reads TGTGCCAGCTACAGAGCCTCTGGAAACACCATATATTTT. Translating gives CASYRASGNTIYF.

The chain uses TRBV10-3 and TRBJ2-2, with 10 bases aligning to TRBD2. Germline V gene sequence: CDR1 ENHRY, CDR2 SYGVKD. The CDR3 is made up of 16 amino acids. J gave up 0 bases and V 4 bases, and 2 bases lay outside the gene matches. The CDR3 nucleotides are TGTGCCATCAGTGGGGGACTAGCGTCGAACACCGGGGAGCTGTTTTTT. This gives the protein CAISGGLASNTGELFF.

V is TRBV29-1 and J is TRBJ2-3; weak D call: TRBD1 (5 bases). V dropped 4 bases and J dropped 5 bases, with 10 bases sitting between them. The CDR3 has 12 residues. In germline, CDR1 is SQVTM, CDR2 ANQGSEA. CDR3: CSVVGARDTQYF. CDR3 coding DNA: TGCAGCGTTGTAGGGGCGAGAGATACGCAGTATTTT.

The table lists this clone with many counts. The CDR3 loop is CASSPQASRGELFF. The CDR3, as DNA: TGTGCCAGCTCACCGCAAGCGTCGCGGGGGGAGCTGTTTTTT. The chain uses TRBV18 and TRBJ2-2; D uncertain. Looked up from germline, CDR1 is KGHSH and CDR2 is LQKENI. The CDR3 sequence is 14 residues long. The germline V and J ends were trimmed by 3 bases and 8 bases, with 13 bases remaining between them.

The CDR3 protein is CASSLVDRGRLGTEAFF. CDR3 nucleotides: TGTGCCAGCAGCTTGGTGGACAGGGGGCGATTGGGTACTGAAGCTTTCTTT. The chain has TRBV5-4 and TRBJ1-1; 11 positions agree with TRBD1. Losses at the gene ends were 0 bases for V and 5 bases for J; bases not matched to a gene: 9. CDR1 SGHNT and CDR2 YYREEE come from the germline V gene (reference sequence). The CDR3 consists of 17 residues.

The V call is TRBV9, the J call TRBJ2-5, with 8 bases lining up with TRBD2. The CDR3 is 17 amino acids. Trimming cost V 0 bases and J 4 bases; bases outside gene matches: 11. Germline assignment: CDR1 SGDLS and CDR2 YYNGEE. CDR3: CASSVEGGRLMGETQYF. CDR3 DNA: TGTGCCAGCAGCGTAGAGGGCGGGAGGCTTATGGGAGAGACCCAGTACTTC.

The V gene is TRBV19, the J gene TRBJ2-7; 9 nucleotides match TRBD1. V was pared by 8 bases and J by 2 bases, with 10 bases of the junction left unmatched. The germline gives CDR1 LNHDA, CDR2 SQIVND (reference sequence). This CDR3 is built from 15 residues. The CDR3 loop reads CASGGTGQTPYEQYF. CDR3 nucleotides: TGTGCCAGTGGAGGGACAGGGCAGACTCCCTACGAGCAGTACTTC.

The chain uses TRBV7-9 and TRBJ1-2; 9 positions match TRBD1. Germline lookup yields CDR1 SEHNR and CDR2 FQNEAQ (reference sequence). V gave up 6 bases and J gave up 1 base; unmatched junction bases: 0. CDR3 length: 13 amino acids. Here the CDR3 DNA reads TGTGCCAGCAGGACAGGGGGTAACTATGGCTACACCTTC. As protein: CASRTGGNYGYTF.

The sample holds one count of this clone. The chain is built from TRBV28 and TRBJ2-1; 10 bases fit TRBD2. The CDR3 is made up of 17 amino acids. V was pared by 5 bases and J by 8 bases, with 15 bases of the junction left unmatched. CDR1 and CDR2 from the germline V gene are MDHEN and SYDVKM. The chain's CDR3 is CASSKWASGGRGDEQFF. For the CDR3, the DNA is TGTGCCAGCAGTAAGTGGGCTAGCGGGGGCCGAGGCGATGAGCAGTTCTTC. Using reference TRBV28 and TRBJ2-1 for the parts outside the CDR3, the full variable domain is DVKVTQSSRYLVKRTGEKVFLECVQDMDHENMFWYRQDPGLGLRLIYFSYDVKMKEKGDIPEGYSVSREKKERFSLILESASTNQTSMYLCASSKWASGGRGDEQFFGPGTRLTVL.

The V call is TRBV20-1, the J call TRBJ2-2; no clear D gene. Looked up from germline, CDR1 is DFQATT and CDR2 is SNEGSKA (reference sequence). V dropped 5 bases and J dropped 6 bases, with 7 bases sitting between them. The CDR3 contains 11 residues. CDR3 sequence: CSAVAAGELFF. CDR3 sequence (DNA): TGCAGTGCTGTAGCTGCCGGGGAGCTGTTTTTT.

V gene TRBV5-1 combines with J gene TRBJ1-4; D is unresolved. This CDR3 has 15 amino acids. V dropped 0 bases and J dropped 7 bases, with 13 bases sitting between them. Germline V gives CDR1 SGHRS, CDR2 YFSETQ. CDR3: CASSLGAGEGEKLFF. In DNA, the CDR3 is TGCGCCAGCAGCTTGGGGGCAGGAGAAGGTGAAAAACTGTTTTTT.

This clone showed up just once. The V call is TRBV6-5, the J call TRBJ2-4; 9 bases map to TRBD1. Trimming removed 6 bases from V and 8 bases from J; junction bases left unmatched: 11. Per the germline V gene, CDR1 is MNHEY and CDR2 is SVGAGI. The CDR3 covers 15 residues. This chain's CDR3 is CASSTPQQGADIQYF. The CDR3 region has the DNA TGTGCCAGCAGCACACCTCAACAGGGGGCGGACATTCAGTACTTC.

This CDR3 is CASSDSWQNTGELFF. CDR3 bases: TGTGCCAGCAGTGACTCGTGGCAGAACACCGGGGAGCTGTTTTTT. The chain links TRBV2 to TRBJ2-2; D not certain. The CDR3 covers 15 residues. Trimming left V 3 bases short and J 1 base short, with 9 bases between. Germline CDR1 reads SNHLY; CDR2 reads FYNNEI.

The chain's CDR3 is CASDVVGGPAIYGYTF. The CDR3 coding sequence is TGCGCCAGCGATGTGGTAGGGGGGCCGGCGATCTATGGCTACACCTTC. The gene calls are TRBV5-1 and TRBJ1-2, with a weak D call TRBD1 (6 bases). CDR1 is SGHRS and CDR2 is YFSETQ in the germline V gene. V dropped 7 bases and J dropped 4 bases, with 23 bases sitting between them. There are 16 residues in the CDR3.

The chain links TRBV27 to TRBJ2-2; 7 positions agree with TRBD1. Germline CDR1 MNHEY, CDR2 SMNVEV (reference sequence). The CDR3 is 16 residues long. V was clipped by 1 base and J by 6 bases; unmatched bases: 8. The CDR3 reads CASSLLGGGVAGELFF. The DNA of the CDR3 is TGTGCCAGCAGTTTATTAGGGGGCGGCGTTGCCGGGGAGCTGTTTTTT.

This clone occurred a few times. J is TRBJ1-1 and V is TRBV6-6, with 7 bases matching TRBD1. The CDR3 sequence is 13 residues long. CDR1 and CDR2 from the germline V gene are MNHNY and SVGAGI (reference sequence). Trimming cost V 8 bases and J 6 bases; bases outside gene matches: 9. The CDR3, as DNA: TGTGCCAGCCAGGACAGGCTGGTGGCTGAAGCTTTCTTT. It is translated as CASQDRLVAEAFF.

The rearrangement links TRBV4-2 to TRBJ1-2; no definite D call. Trimming stripped 0 bases from V and 2 bases from J, with 10 bases between. Germline CDR1 reads LGHNA; CDR2 reads YNFKEQ. The CDR3 runs 15 residues. Here the CDR3 reads CASSQDDTPNYGYTF. DNA of the CDR3: TGTGCCAGCAGCCAAGATGACACCCCGAACTATGGCTACACCTTC.

This rearrangement joins TRBV27 to TRBJ1-2; D perhaps matches TRBD1 (5 bases). Germline-derived CDR1 and CDR2 are MNHEY and SMNVEV (reference sequence). The V end lost 1 base, the J end lost 4 bases, and 10 bases lay between the germline ends. CDR3 length equals 14 residues. CDR3 in DNA: TGTGCCAGCAGTTTATTGTGGGGGGGCTATGGCTACACCTTC. Its translation: CASSLLWGGYGYTF.

This clone was seen once. The chain links TRBV10-2 to TRBJ2-5, with D perhaps matching TRBD1 or TRBD2 (6 bases each). CDR3 length equals 14 residues. CDR1 WSHSY and CDR2 SAAADI come from the germline V gene. V was clipped by 3 bases and J by 3 bases, with 11 bases between them. CDR3 coding DNA: TGCGCCAGCAGTGATGACAGGAGGGAAGAGACCCAGTACTTC. Translating it yields CASSDDRREETQYF.

This chain links TRBV30 with TRBJ2-3; D is possibly TRBD2 (5 bases). CDR1 and CDR2 from the germline V gene are GTSNPN and SVGIG (reference sequence). Trimming left V 0 bases short and J 3 bases short, with 13 bases between. This CDR3 spans 15 amino acids. Written as DNA, the CDR3 is TGTGCCTGGAGTGTCAGCGCGCCGGGGACAGATACGCAGTATTTT. Its translation is CAWSVSAPGTDTQYF.

This clone was seen just once. The genes are TRBV27 and TRBJ1-1; the match to TRBD1 covers 10 bases. J was trimmed by 4 bases and V by 8 bases; bases with no gene match: 10. This CDR3 contains 15 residues. The V gene's germline CDR1 is MNHEY and CDR2 SMNVEV (reference sequence). The CDR3 DNA follows: TGTGCCAGCGGAGGGGACAGGGGACCTCTCACTGAAGCTTTCTTT. Its protein is CASGGDRGPLTEAFF.

The chain carries TRBV19 and TRBJ2-2; possibly TRBD1 for D (6 bases). This CDR3 has 14 residues. The germline V gene encodes CDR1 LNHDA and CDR2 SQIVND (reference sequence). Trimming stripped 5 bases from V and 3 bases from J, with 10 bases between. This CDR3 is CASSPGHYTGELFF. CDR3 sequence (DNA): TGTGCCAGTAGTCCGGGACACTACACCGGGGAGCTGTTTTTT.

The chain has TRBV7-3 and TRBJ2-1; 10 nucleotides align to TRBD2. V lost 3 bases, J lost 0 bases, and 5 bases stayed unmatched. Germline CDR1 and CDR2: SGHTA and FQGTGA. This CDR3 has 17 amino acids. The chain's CDR3 is CASSFPSSGSSYNEQFF. The CDR3 DNA reads as TGTGCCAGCAGCTTCCCCTCTAGCGGGAGCTCCTACAATGAGCAGTTCTTC.

This chain links TRBV10-3 with TRBJ2-6; no reliable D call. The CDR3 loop spans 14 amino acids. The germline CDR1 and CDR2 sequences are ENHRY and SYGVKD. Trimming shortened V by 8 bases and J by 0 bases, and 8 bases separated the two germline ends. The CDR3 DNA sequence: TGTGCCATCGGGCAGGACTCTGGGGCCAACGTCCTGACTTTC. Residues: CAIGQDSGANVLTF.